This entry lists 15 T cell receptor beta chains sequenced from one sample in a study of cytomegalovirus exposure and HLA in healthy donors. The PCR ran on 60 Vbeta and 13 Jbeta primers. Profiling relied on immunoSEQ multiplex PCR, and the TCRdb table lists in-frame clones only, not all of them. Among about 160,000 clones listed, 80% were seen once. The source material was PBMCs. All receptors derive from a male donor in good health and CMV-seropositive.

V is TRBV29-1 and J is TRBJ1-5, with D unresolved. Germline loops: CDR1 SQVTM, CDR2 ANQGSEA. The CDR3 sequence is 13 residues long. V lost 4 bases to trimming and J lost 5 bases, with 12 bases between them. CDR3 loop: CSVASGKDQPQHF. CDR3 coding DNA: TGCAGCGTTGCTTCGGGGAAGGATCAGCCCCAGCATTTT.

Only a few counts were recorded for this clone. The chain employs TRBV21-1 and TRBJ1-2; whether TRBD1, the table's D call, matches the DNA was not checked. TRBV21-1 is recorded as a pseudogene. This CDR3 comprises 17 residues. CDR3 bases: TGTGCCAGCAGCAAAAACAGCTGGTTGTCCCTAAAGGTTGGCTACACCTTC. Residues: CASSKNSWLSLKVGYTF.

V and J are TRBV29-1 and TRBJ2-1; D is undetermined. V lost 6 bases, J lost 2 bases, and 5 bases lay in between. Germline CDR1 and CDR2: SQVTM and ANQGSEA. This CDR3 region has 11 residues. The CDR3 region is CSVGPYNEQFF. CDR3 coding DNA: TGCAGCGTGGGCCCCTACAATGAGCAGTTCTTC.

V gene TRBV19 combines with J gene TRBJ2-5; D is perhaps TRBD2 (6 bases). This CDR3 is built from 13 residues. V dropped 1 base and J dropped 7 bases, with 10 bases sitting between them. From germline, CDR1 is LNHDA and CDR2 SQIVND (reference sequence). The CDR3 here is CASSIGGSGTQYF. The CDR3 DNA follows: TGTGCCAGTAGTATAGGGGGTAGCGGGACCCAGTACTTC.

V usage is TRBV9 and J usage is TRBJ1-1, with D unresolved. The CDR3 covers 17 residues. V was pared by 3 bases and J by 1 base, with 19 bases between. CDR1 and CDR2 (germline): SGDLS, YYNGEE. CDR3 region: CASSGVSSAPGNTEAFF. The CDR3 DNA reads as TGTGCCAGCAGCGGCGTGAGCTCAGCTCCAGGGAACACTGAAGCTTTCTTT.

This chain connects TRBV7-2 to TRBJ1-5; TRBD1 agrees at 7 bases. The junction had 7 bases not matched to a gene; V was cut back by 5 bases and J by 6 bases. CDR1 and CDR2 from the germline V gene are SGHTA and FQGNSA. This CDR3 has 14 amino acids. CDR3 coding DNA: TGTGCCAGCAGCCCAGACAGGGCTAGTCAGCCCCAGCATTTT. This encodes CASSPDRASQPQHF.

The rearrangement links TRBV29-1 to TRBJ1-5; 8 bases align to TRBD1. Per the germline V gene, CDR1 is SQVTM and CDR2 is ANQGSEA. This CDR3 contains 14 residues. V dropped 5 bases and J dropped 4; count of bases not matched to a gene: 7. The chain's CDR3 is CSVWTGNRNQPQHF. CDR3 nucleotides: TGCAGCGTTTGGACAGGGAATCGAAATCAGCCCCAGCATTTT.

The chain is built from TRBV4-1 and TRBJ1-5; the D gene is possibly TRBD1 (5 bases). V was cut by 4 bases and J by 0 bases, with 10 bases left in between. This CDR3 is built from 15 residues. CDR1 is MGHRA and CDR2 is YSYEKL in the germline V gene. CDR3 region: CASSPGQNSNQPQHF. CDR3 in DNA: TGCGCCAGCAGCCCTGGACAAAATAGCAATCAGCCCCAGCATTTT.

The V call is TRBV28, the J call TRBJ2-1; TRBD2 agrees at 7 bases. CDR1 is MDHEN and CDR2 is SYDVKM in the germline V gene. With V trimmed by 8 bases and J by 0 bases, 4 bases remained unmatched. CDR3 length: 14 residues. In DNA, the CDR3 is TGTGCCAGCCTACCGGGAGGCTCCTACAATGAGCAGTTCTTC. Protein sequence: CASLPGGSYNEQFF.

The CDR3 region has the DNA TGCGCCAGCAGCTTAGGTCGGGTTGACTATGGCTACACCTTC. This encodes CASSLGRVDYGYTF. J is TRBJ1-2 and V is TRBV5-1, with D hard to call. V was pared by 2 bases and J by 3 bases, with 11 bases between. The CDR3 extends over 14 amino acids. Germline V CDR1 and CDR2: SGHRS, YFSETQ.

The J gene is TRBJ2-1, the V gene TRBV6-1, with D hard to call. Germline V gene data show CDR1 as MNHNS and CDR2 as SASEGT. The CDR3 consists of 12 residues. V was cut by 1 base and J by 9 bases, with 7 bases left in between. As DNA, the CDR3 is TGTGCCAGCAGTGAAGGGGCTGGTGAGCAGTTCTTC. Translation gives CASSEGAGEQFF.

The CDR3 nucleotides are TGTGCCAGCAGTGGTAGCGGTGAGACCCAGTACTTC. It specifies CASSGSGETQYF. The J gene is TRBJ2-5, the V gene TRBV6-5, with D perhaps matching TRBD2 (6 bases). Germline assignment: CDR1 MNHEY and CDR2 SVGAGI. The V gene lost 5 bases and the J gene lost 5 bases, with 9 bases spanning the gap. The CDR3 has 12 amino acids.

The CDR3 region is CASSFFFGGTGNEQFF. The CDR3 coding sequence is TGCGCCAGCAGCTTTTTTTTCGGCGGGACAGGGAATGAGCAGTTCTTC. The chain recombines TRBV5-1 with TRBJ2-1, with TRBD1 matching over 9 bases. The length of the CDR3 is 16 residues. V trimming: 2 bases; J trimming: 7 bases; junction bases outside the gene matches: 10. CDR1 is SGHRS, CDR2 YFSETQ, per germline.

The chain employs TRBV6-5 and TRBJ2-2, with 7 positions matching TRBD1. Germline V CDR1 and CDR2: MNHEY, SVGAGI. The CDR3 loop spans 13 amino acids. J gave up 5 bases and V 5 bases, and 2 bases lay outside the gene matches. CDR3 in DNA: TGTGCCAGCAGTCTACAGGGGACCGGGGAGCTGTTTTTT. This sequence encodes CASSLQGTGELFF.

This sequence joins TRBV6-1 and TRBJ2-7, with D perhaps TRBD2 (6 bases). Per germline, CDR1 MNHNS and CDR2 SASEGT. The CDR3 is made up of 15 amino acids. V lost 6 bases, J lost 1 base, and 16 bases lay in between. In DNA form, the CDR3 reads TGTGCCAGCAGCACCCCGTGGGACTTATCCTACGAGCAGTACTTC. This gives the protein CASSTPWDLSYEQYF.